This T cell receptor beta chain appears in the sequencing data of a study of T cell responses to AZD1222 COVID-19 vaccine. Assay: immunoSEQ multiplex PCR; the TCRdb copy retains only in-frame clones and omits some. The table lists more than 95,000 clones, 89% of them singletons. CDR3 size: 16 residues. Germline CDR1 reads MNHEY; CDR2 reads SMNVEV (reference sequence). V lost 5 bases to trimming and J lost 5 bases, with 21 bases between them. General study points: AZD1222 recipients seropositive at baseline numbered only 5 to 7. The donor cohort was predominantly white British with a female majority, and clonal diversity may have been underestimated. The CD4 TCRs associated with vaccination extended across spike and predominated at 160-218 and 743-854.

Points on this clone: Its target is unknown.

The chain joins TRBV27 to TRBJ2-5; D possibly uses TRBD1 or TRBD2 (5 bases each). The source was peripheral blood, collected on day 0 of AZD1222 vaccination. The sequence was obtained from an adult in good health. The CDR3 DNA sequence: TGTGCCAGCAGTCTATACGGGACCACCAATCTGGAGACCCAGTACTTC. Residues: CASSLYGTTNLETQYF.